The 12 T cell receptor beta chains below were found in one sample sequenced in a study of T cells in women clearing cervical HPV infection. Assay: immunoSEQ multiplex PCR; the TCRdb copy retains only in-frame clones and omits some. The sample table sets out under 50,000 clones. Sequencing used blood buffy coat. The source of these receptors is a woman between 18 and 75 years old with a cervical HPV16 infection that either progressed to CIN3+ or cleared (not recorded which).

Notes on this clone: Sequencing ends 3 residues short of the CDR3 end; the germline J gene provides the rest. This chain links TRBV12-3 or TRBV12-4 with TRBJ2-7, with 7 bases aligning to TRBD1. The CDR3 has 12 amino acids. V trimming: 8 bases; J trimming: 2 bases; junction bases outside the gene matches: 3. CDR3 sequence reads: CASGQAPYEQYF. The CDR3 DNA, read in part, is TGTGCCAGCGGACAGGCCCCCTACGAG.

Concerning this clone: The read finishes 3 residues shy of the CDR3 end, and the germline J gene is used to complete it. The genes are TRBV19 and TRBJ1-4; D may be TRBD1 (5 bases). The germline CDR1 and CDR2 sequences are LNHDA and SQIVND (reference sequence). The CDR3 is made up of 15 amino acids. The DNA read from the CDR3 is TGTGCCAGTAGTATACGTAGCTCTGGGGCCAACGTA. Its translation is CASSIRSSGANV. The CDR3, in full, reads CASSIRSSGANVLFF. Using reference TRBV19 and TRBJ1-4 for the parts outside the CDR3, the full variable domain is DGGITQSPKYLFRKEGQNVTLSCEQNLNHDAMYWYRQDPGQGLRLIYYSQIVNDFQKGDIAEGYSVSREKKESFPLTVTSAQKNPTAFYLCASSIRSSGANVLFFGSGTQLSVL.

In regard to this clone: The read stops 3 residues short of the end of the CDR3; the missing end is completed from the germline J gene. The J gene is TRBJ1-6, the V gene TRBV2; the match to TRBD1 covers 12 bases. V trimming: 6 bases; J trimming: 5 bases; junction bases outside the gene matches: 8. Germline V gives CDR1 SNHLY, CDR2 FYNNEI. This CDR3 region has 17 residues. CDR3 bases read: TGTGCCAGCAGCCCTCCGGGACAGGGGGCGGATAATTCACCC. Its translation is CASSPPGQGADNSP. In full, the CDR3 is CASSPPGQGADNSPLHF. Full variable domain (missing parts from reference TRBV2 and TRBJ1-6): EPEVTQTPSHQVTQMGQEVILRCVPISNHLYFYWYRQILGQKVEFLVSFYNNEISEKSEIFDDQFSVERPDGSNFTLKIRSTKLEDSAMYFCASSPPGQGADNSPLHFGNGTRLTVT.

In the case of this clone: The CDR3 end falls 3 residues outside the read, so it is completed with the germline J gene. The rearrangement links TRBV7-9 to TRBJ2-4; 9 bases fit TRBD1. Germline loops: CDR1 SEHNR, CDR2 FQNEAQ (reference sequence). The CDR3 covers 15 residues. The CDR3 sequence: CASTMSGTGIYGQYF. CDR3 bases read: TGTGCCAGCACCATGAGCGGGACAGGGATCTATGGT.

For this clone: The CDR3 end falls 3 residues outside the read, so it is completed with the germline J gene. The chain is built from TRBV5-6 and TRBJ2-5, with D possibly TRBD2 on 6 matching bases. Germline V CDR1 and CDR2: SGHDT, YYEEEE. The CDR3 totals 14 residues. V was cut by 4 bases and J by 5 bases, with 15 bases left in between. Partial CDR3 DNA: TGTGCCAGCAGCCCCCCGCGGGGAGAGGAGACC. This gives the protein CASSPPRGEET. The CDR3 reads in full as CASSPPRGEETQYF.

Comments on this clone: The read terminates 3 residues ahead of where the CDR3 ends, so the germline J gene completes it. The V and J genes are TRBV5-1 and TRBJ2-4; 10 nucleotides align to TRBD1. J lost 5 bases, V lost 4 bases, and 6 bases had no gene match. Germline CDR1 is SGHRS and CDR2 is YFSETQ. CDR3 length equals 15 residues. The CDR3 loop reads CASSPDRGGENIQYF. The DNA read from the CDR3 is TGCGCCAGCAGCCCGGACAGGGGGGGTGAAAACATT.

Regarding this clone: The identical CDR3 is also encoded by other nucleotide sequences in the sample. The part of the CDR3 DNA that was read is TGTGCCAGTAGTCCGCCGGGTAGCTCTGGAAACACC. Its protein is CASSPPGSSGNT. The full-length CDR3 reads as CASSPPGSSGNTIYF. The rearrangement links TRBV19 to TRBJ1-3; D call uncertain. The read terminates 3 residues ahead of where the CDR3 ends, so the germline J gene completes it. This CDR3 contains 15 residues. The V end was cut by 5 bases, the J end by 0 bases, with 11 bases between. CDR1 is LNHDA, CDR2 SQIVND, per germline (reference sequence).

As regards this clone: The CDR3 goes on 3 residues after the read ends, and that part is filled in from the germline J gene. This chain uses TRBV5-1 with TRBJ2-7; a weak D match, TRBD1 (6 bases). Trimming stripped 0 bases from V and 0 bases from J, with 13 bases between. This CDR3 comprises 16 residues. Germline V gives CDR1 SGHRS, CDR2 YFSETQ. This CDR3 reads CASSLAGQGSSYEQYF. The part of the CDR3 DNA that was read is TGCGCCAGCAGCTTGGCCGGTCAGGGGAGCTCCTACGAG.

With respect to this clone: The CDR3 end lies 3 residues beyond the end of the read and is filled in from the germline J gene. The chain recombines TRBV18 with TRBJ1-6, with a tentative D call TRBD1 (6 bases). Trimming took off 4 bases at V and 0 bases at J, with 22 bases between the two ends. The CDR3 covers 20 residues. Per the germline V gene, CDR1 is KGHSH and CDR2 is LQKENI. The CDR3 spells CASSREEVTGQSSYNSPLHF. Partial CDR3 DNA: TGTGCCAGCTCACGCGAAGAGGTTACAGGGCAAAGCTCCTATAATTCACCC.

This clone is deemed medium-sized by its frequency. The read finishes 3 residues shy of the CDR3 end, and the germline J gene is used to complete it. The chain carries TRBV2 and TRBJ1-6, with 8 nucleotides matching TRBD1. This CDR3 has 14 amino acids. With 4 bases clipped from V and 5 bases from J, the junction kept 1 base outside the gene matches. Per the germline V gene, CDR1 is SNHLY and CDR2 is FYNNEI. The CDR3 region is CASSGTGNNSPLHF. The covered CDR3 bases are TGTGCCAGCAGTGGGACAGGGAATAATTCACCC. Supplemented by reference TRBV2 and TRBJ1-6, the full variable domain reads EPEVTQTPSHQVTQMGQEVILRCVPISNHLYFYWYRQILGQKVEFLVSFYNNEISEKSEIFDDQFSVERPDGSNFTLKIRSTKLEDSAMYFCASSGTGNNSPLHFGNGTRLTVT.

Details on this clone: The CDR3 end falls 3 residues outside the read, so it is completed with the germline J gene. The chain uses TRBV2 and TRBJ1-2, with TRBD1 matching 9 bases. The CDR3 covers 14 residues. CDR1 and CDR2 from the germline V gene are SNHLY and FYNNEI. This chain's CDR3 is CASSAPGQGKGYTF. The part of the CDR3 DNA that was read is TGTGCCAGCAGTGCTCCGGGACAGGGTAAAGGC.

With regard to this clone: The CDR3 is cut off 3 residues early in the read; its end comes from the germline J gene. This chain joins TRBV2 and TRBJ2-5; no reliable D call. Germline V lookup: CDR1 SNHLY, CDR2 FYNNEI. The CDR3 extends over 13 amino acids. The V end was cut by 1 base, the J end by 4 bases, with 7 bases between. The CDR3 bases that were read are TGTGCCAGCAGTGAAGTGCTAAGAGAGACC. Its translation: CASSEVLRET. The full CDR3 reads CASSEVLRETQYF.